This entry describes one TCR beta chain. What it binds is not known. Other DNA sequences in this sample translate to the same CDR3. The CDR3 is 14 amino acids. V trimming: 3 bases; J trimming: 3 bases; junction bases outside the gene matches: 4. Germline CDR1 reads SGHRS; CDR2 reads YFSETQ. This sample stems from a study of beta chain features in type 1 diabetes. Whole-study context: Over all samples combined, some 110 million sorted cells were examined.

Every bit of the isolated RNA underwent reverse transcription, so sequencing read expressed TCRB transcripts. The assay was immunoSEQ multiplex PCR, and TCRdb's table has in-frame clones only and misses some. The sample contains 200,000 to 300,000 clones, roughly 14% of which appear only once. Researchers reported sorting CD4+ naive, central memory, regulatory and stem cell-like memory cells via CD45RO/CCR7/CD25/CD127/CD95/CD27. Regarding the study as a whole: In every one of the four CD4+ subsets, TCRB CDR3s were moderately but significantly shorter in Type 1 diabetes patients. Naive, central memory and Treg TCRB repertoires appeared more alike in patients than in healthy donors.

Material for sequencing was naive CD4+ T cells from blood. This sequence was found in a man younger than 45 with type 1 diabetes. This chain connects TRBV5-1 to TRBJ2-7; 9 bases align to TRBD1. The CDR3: CASSSGTGSYEQYF. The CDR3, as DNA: TGCGCCAGCAGCTCGGGGACAGGGAGCTACGAGCAGTACTTC.